Each of the 31 T cell receptor beta chains below was sequenced from the same sample in a study of CD8+CD57+ T cells in acquired aplastic anemia. Sequencing was done on patients that had shown CD8+CD57+ cell expansion by flow cytometry. The template used for profiling TCR beta VDJ and CDR3 was genomic DNA. TCRdb itself ran the reads through MiXCR, one entry per CDR3 protein. In the table there are approximately 470,000 distinct CDR3 sequences, less than 35% of which are singletons. The source material was sorted CD4+, CD8+, or CD8+CD57+ T cells (not recorded which) from PBMCs. These TCRs come from a human donor with aplastic anemia.

The sample holds a few counts of this clonotype. The genes are TRBV6-1 and TRBJ1-2, with 7 bases lining up with TRBD1. V gave up 6 bases and J gave up 2 bases; unmatched junction bases: 6. This CDR3 is built from 14 residues. Germline assignment: CDR1 MNHNS and CDR2 SASEGT. CDR3 sequence: CASRSGQRNYGYTF. CDR3 DNA: TGTGCCAGCAGGTCGGGACAGCGAAACTATGGCTACACCTTC.

The rearrangement links TRBV11-1 to TRBJ1-2, with no clear D. The germline V and J ends were trimmed by 2 bases and 0 bases, with 16 bases remaining between them. This CDR3 is 17 amino acids long. The germline V gene has CDR1 SGHAT and CDR2 FQDESV (reference sequence). As DNA, the CDR3 is TGTGCCAGCAGCTTATCCGGGGAAGCAGGTCCTAACTATGGCTACACCTTC. This gives the protein CASSLSGEAGPNYGYTF.

The V gene is TRBV6-1, the J gene TRBJ1-3; D remains ambiguous. The CDR3 is 13 residues long. CDR1 is MNHNS, CDR2 SASEGT, per germline. V was trimmed by 7 bases and J by 5 bases, leaving 12 bases between them. The CDR3 nucleotides read TGTGCCAGCACAGGAGCTGGGCGAAACACCATATATTTT. Translation gives CASTGAGRNTIYF.

This clonotype was counted a few times. The chain has TRBV3-1 and TRBJ2-3; TRBD2 is a possible D gene (5 bases). There are 14 residues in the CDR3. Trimming shortened V by 2 bases and J by 0 bases, and 6 bases separated the two germline ends. Germline V gene data show CDR1 as LGHDT and CDR2 as YNNKEL (reference sequence). The CDR3 region is CASSQPGSTDTQYF. CDR3 DNA sequence: TGTGCCAGCAGCCAACCGGGGAGCACAGATACGCAGTATTTT.

This clonotype was found many times. This chain connects TRBV4-3 to TRBJ1-6, with D possibly matching TRBD1 (5 bases). CDR1 is LGHNA, CDR2 YSLEER, per germline. Trimming took off 0 bases at V and 6 bases at J, with 12 bases between the two ends. This CDR3 has 16 amino acids. CDR3: CASSQEGTGLNSPLHF. Written as DNA, the CDR3 is TGCGCCAGCAGCCAAGAGGGGACGGGGCTTAATTCACCCCTCCACTTT.

This clonotype was observed at least ten times. The V call is TRBV5-1, the J call TRBJ1-2, with 9 bases matching TRBD1. The V segment lost 4 bases and the J segment 7 bases; nucleotides outside the gene matches: 8. CDR1 is SGHRS and CDR2 is YFSETQ in the germline V gene. The CDR3 spans 14 residues. The CDR3 region is CASSQVQGATGYTF. CDR3 coding DNA: TGCGCCAGCAGCCAAGTACAGGGGGCGACTGGCTACACCTTC.

This chain uses TRBV29-1 with TRBJ1-1, with 7 bases aligning to TRBD1. The V segment lost 7 bases and the J segment 6 bases; nucleotides outside the gene matches: 14. This CDR3 has 14 amino acids. CDR1 is SQVTM and CDR2 is ANQGSEA in the germline V gene. The CDR3 sequence is CSAGNDREAAEAFF. CDR3 DNA sequence: TGCAGCGCCGGAAATGACAGGGAGGCGGCTGAAGCTTTCTTT.

This clonotype appeared a few times. The chain employs TRBV19 and TRBJ2-2; 10 bases line up with TRBD2. CDR3 size: 17 residues. The trim removed 6 bases at V and 0 bases at J, leaving 7 bases unmatched. Per the germline V gene, CDR1 is LNHDA and CDR2 is SQIVND (reference sequence). CDR3 residues: CASSTLAGYANTGELFF. The CDR3 DNA sequence: TGTGCCAGTAGCACACTAGCGGGGTACGCGAACACCGGGGAGCTGTTTTTT.

Only a few counts were recorded for this clonotype. The chain's CDR3 is CASSWGPGEQYF. The CDR3 nucleotides are TGTGCCAGTAGTTGGGGGCCGGGCGAGCAGTACTTC. This sequence joins TRBV19 and TRBJ2-7; D perhaps matches TRBD1 (6 bases). Trimming took 5 bases from V and 6 from J, leaving 11 bases between them. Germline CDR1 and CDR2: LNHDA and SQIVND (reference sequence). The CDR3 has 12 amino acids.

V usage is TRBV14 and J usage is TRBJ2-7; possible D gene TRBD2, 6 bases. CDR1 is SGHDN and CDR2 is FVKESK in the germline V gene. This CDR3 has 14 residues. V lost 5 bases to trimming and J lost 2 bases, with 13 bases between them. The CDR3 loop reads CASSVTGTPYEQYF. The CDR3 DNA reads as TGTGCCAGCAGCGTGACCGGGACTCCCTACGAGCAGTACTTC.

V usage is TRBV5-1 and J usage is TRBJ2-1; a possible D gene is TRBD1 (7 bases). V dropped 0 bases and J dropped 7 bases, with 14 bases sitting between them. This CDR3 is 15 amino acids long. CDR1 SGHRS and CDR2 YFSETQ come from the germline V gene. CDR3 protein: CASSLGQGGFNEQFF. DNA of the CDR3: TGCGCCAGCAGCTTGGGCCAGGGGGGCTTTAATGAGCAGTTCTTC.

At least ten counts were recorded for this clonotype. The rearrangement joins TRBV6-1 to TRBJ1-6; TRBD1 matches 7 bases. Germline V lookup: CDR1 MNHNS, CDR2 SASEGT. V was clipped by 5 bases and J by 10 bases; unmatched bases: 8. The CDR3 sequence is 14 residues long. The CDR3 region is CASSPDRLGSPLHF. The CDR3 nucleotides are TGTGCCAGCAGTCCGGACAGGCTGGGGTCACCCCTCCACTTT.

The table lists this clonotype with many counts. The V call is TRBV5-1, the J call TRBJ1-5; TRBD1 matches at 8 bases. V shed 0 bases, J shed 6 bases, and the junction held 2 bases outside the gene matches. This CDR3 comprises 14 residues. CDR1 is SGHRS, CDR2 YFSETQ, per germline. The chain's CDR3 is CASSLDRGSQPQHF. DNA of the CDR3: TGCGCCAGCAGCTTGGACAGGGGGAGTCAGCCCCAGCATTTT. The full variable domain, with the rest looked up from reference TRBV5-1 and TRBJ1-5, is KAGVTQTPRYLIKTRGQQVTLSCSPISGHRSVSWYQQTPGQGLQFLFEYFSETQRNKGNFPGRFSGRQFSNSRSEMNVSTLELGDSALYLCASSLDRGSQPQHFGDGTRLSIL.

V gene TRBV18 combines with J gene TRBJ2-7, with 8 bases identical to TRBD1. The CDR3 totals 14 residues. Germline V gene lookup returns CDR1 KGHSH and CDR2 LQKENI. V gave up 3 bases and J gave up 3 bases; unmatched junction bases: 4. The CDR3 spells CASSPYRGDYEQYF. The CDR3 coding sequence is TGTGCCAGCTCACCGTACAGGGGGGACTACGAGCAGTACTTC. Full variable domain (remainder filled in from reference TRBV18 and TRBJ2-7): NAGVMQNPRHLVRRRGQEARLRCSPMKGHSHVYWYRQLPEEGLKFMVYLQKENIIDESGMPKERFSAEFPKEGPSILRIQQVVRGDSAAYFCASSPYRGDYEQYFGPGTRLTVT.

The DNA of the CDR3 is TGTGCCAGCAGCTCAACTCGAGACACCATATATTTT. Its translation is CASSSTRDTIYF. The rearrangement joins TRBV7-9 to TRBJ1-3, with D hard to call. Trimming left V 4 bases short and J 8 bases short, with 9 bases between. The germline V gene has CDR1 SEHNR and CDR2 FQNEAQ (reference sequence). The CDR3 sequence is 12 residues long.

V gene TRBV7-2 combines with J gene TRBJ2-7; D gene unclear. The length of the CDR3 is 12 residues. V was shortened by 6 bases and J by 4 bases, with 10 bases between the two germline ends. Germline values: CDR1 SGHTA, CDR2 FQGNSA. The CDR3 DNA reads as TGTGCCAGCAGTTTTGATGGATACGAGCAGTACTTC. As protein: CASSFDGYEQYF.

V gene TRBV9 combines with J gene TRBJ2-7, with 9 bases identical to TRBD2. The J segment lost 5 bases and the V segment lost 4 bases, leaving 7 bases of the junction unmatched. The CDR3 loop spans 14 amino acids. Per the germline V gene, CDR1 is SGDLS and CDR2 is YYNGEE. CDR3 coding DNA: TGTGCCAGCAGCCCACGACTAGCGGACAACGAGCAGTACGTC. Its translation is CASSPRLADNEQYV.

This clonotype was found a few times. A much larger clonotype is one base distant, so this may be a read error. Without the conserved terminal phenylalanine or tryptophan, this CDR3 likely stems from a read error. The chain has TRBV2 and TRBJ2-7, with D possibly being TRBD1 (6 bases). V lost 5 bases and J 0 bases, leaving 11 bases between the germline ends. Germline values: CDR1 SNHLY, CDR2 FYNNEI. This CDR3 is built from 14 residues. CDR3 region: CASSMRGTSYEQYL. CDR3 coding DNA: TGTGCCAGCAGTATGAGGGGGACCTCCTACGAGCAGTACCTC.

This clonotype was observed a handful of times. The V gene is TRBV5-1, the J gene TRBJ1-1; D may be TRBD1 (6 bases). Germline V gives CDR1 SGHRS, CDR2 YFSETQ. CDR3 length: 14 amino acids. Deletions cut 0 bases from V and 4 bases from J, with 10 bases between. The DNA for the CDR3 is TGCGCCAGCAGCTTGGCCAGGGGTGGCACTGAAGCTTTCTTT. Translating it yields CASSLARGGTEAFF.

The rearrangement joins TRBV30 to TRBJ2-3; D is possibly TRBD2 (5 bases). The CDR3 covers 15 residues. Trimming cost V 3 bases and J 0 bases, with 13 bases left between them. CDR1 and CDR2 (germline): GTSNPN, SVGIG (reference sequence). In DNA, the CDR3 is TGTGCCTGGAGCCCCCTAGGCGGGAGCACAGATACGCAGTATTTT. It translates to CAWSPLGGSTDTQYF.

The chain joins TRBV20-1 to TRBJ2-7, with D unclear. The CDR3 has 15 amino acids. V lost 6 bases and J 7 bases, leaving 25 bases between the germline ends. Germline V lookup: CDR1 DFQATT, CDR2 SNEGSKA (reference sequence). CDR3 sequence (DNA): TGCAGTGCAAGGTTGTTCGGCAGCTCCTACAATGAGCAGTACTTC. Its protein product is CSARLFGSSYNEQYF.

The chain has TRBV10-3 and TRBJ1-2, with D possibly matching TRBD1 (5 bases). The CDR3 extends over 15 amino acids. Germline V lookup: CDR1 ENHRY, CDR2 SYGVKD. V was pared by 0 bases and J by 2 bases, with 10 bases between. As DNA, the CDR3 is TGTGCCATCAGTGAGTCCTATGGGGGGAACTATGGCTACACCTTC. It codes for CAISESYGGNYGYTF.

This clonotype was counted between two and nine times. This chain links TRBV19 with TRBJ2-1; D ambiguous. Trimming took off 10 bases at V and 4 bases at J, with 17 bases between the two ends. Germline values: CDR1 LNHDA, CDR2 SQIVND (reference sequence). The CDR3 spans 14 residues. As DNA, the CDR3 is TGTGCCACGTCGGGCGGCTTCCTATACAATGAGCAGTTCTTC. Encoded protein: CATSGGFLYNEQFF. The full variable domain, completed using reference TRBV19 and TRBJ2-1, is DGGITQSPKYLFRKEGQNVTLSCEQNLNHDAMYWYRQDPGQGLRLIYYSQIVNDFQKGDIAEGYSVSREKKESFPLTVTSAQKNPTAFYLCATSGGFLYNEQFFGPGTRLTVL.

The chain recombines TRBV19 with TRBJ1-2, with a possible D match to TRBD1 (5 bases). Germline values: CDR1 LNHDA, CDR2 SQIVND (reference sequence). V was shortened by 3 bases and J by 9 bases, with 11 bases between the two germline ends. The CDR3 has 12 residues. The CDR3: CASSMRGKSYTF. CDR3 nucleotides: TGTGCCAGTAGTATGAGGGGAAAGAGCTACACCTTC. Looking up the rest from reference TRBV19 and TRBJ1-2 gives the full variable domain: DGGITQSPKYLFRKEGQNVTLSCEQNLNHDAMYWYRQDPGQGLRLIYYSQIVNDFQKGDIAEGYSVSREKKESFPLTVTSAQKNPTAFYLCASSMRGKSYTFGSGTRLTVV.

This clonotype was seen ten or more times. The V and J genes are TRBV29-1 and TRBJ1-1; D gene ambiguous. The CDR3 has 13 residues. V shed 4 bases and J shed 0 bases, with 9 bases lying between them. Germline CDR1 and CDR2: SQVTM and ANQGSEA. Written as DNA, the CDR3 is TGCAGCGTTGGCGTTGAACTGAACACTGAAGCTTTCTTT. Translating gives CSVGVELNTEAFF.

Comment on this clonotype: One junction end disagrees with the germline gene, perhaps due to a read error. This sequence joins TRBV19 and TRBJ1-2; TRBD1 matches at 8 bases. CDR1 is LNHDA and CDR2 is SQIVND in the germline V gene (reference sequence). The CDR3 extends over 15 amino acids. CDR3 amino acids: CASTPRAGGRYGCTF. The DNA for the CDR3 is TGTGCCAGTACCCCCCGCGCAGGGGGCAGGTATGGCTGCACCTTC.

This clonotype was detected many times. J is TRBJ1-1 and V is TRBV19; the match to TRBD1 covers 7 bases. Germline V lookup: CDR1 LNHDA, CDR2 SQIVND (reference sequence). The V and J ends lost 2 bases and 4 bases, in that order; junction bases with no gene match: 1. CDR3 length: 13 residues. The CDR3 protein is CASSIQGGTEAFF. The CDR3 nucleotides read TGTGCCAGTAGTATACAGGGGGGCACTGAAGCTTTCTTT.

The genes are TRBV2 and TRBJ1-2, with D maybe TRBD1 (6 bases). From germline, CDR1 is SNHLY and CDR2 FYNNEI. Trimming stripped 7 bases from V and 9 bases from J, with 21 bases between. The CDR3 has 14 residues. The CDR3 DNA reads TGTGCCAGCAATGTAAGACAGGCCCTGGGTAGCTACACCTTC. Its translation is CASNVRQALGSYTF.

This clonotype occurred many times. V usage is TRBV4-2 and J usage is TRBJ2-7, with D perhaps TRBD2 (5 bases). Trimming took 4 bases from V and 0 from J, leaving 16 bases between them. Looked up from germline, CDR1 is LGHNA and CDR2 is YNFKEQ. The length of the CDR3 is 16 residues. The CDR3 coding sequence is TGTGCCAGCAGCCTCGCCTCGGGATTGAGCTCCTACGAGCAGTACTTC. As protein: CASSLASGLSSYEQYF.

At least ten counts were recorded for this clonotype. The chain has TRBV12-3 or TRBV12-4 and TRBJ1-6; D ambiguous. There are 15 residues in the CDR3. Trimming stripped 3 bases from V and 10 bases from J, with 16 bases between. The CDR3 DNA follows: TGTGCCAGCAGTTTTGAGCTCGCCCAGAAGTCACCCCTCCACTTT. This sequence encodes CASSFELAQKSPLHF.

This clonotype appeared many times. The rearrangement joins TRBV20-1 to TRBJ1-5, with no clear D. Germline CDR1 is DFQATT and CDR2 is SNEGSKA (reference sequence). The CDR3 is made up of 13 amino acids. V shed 5 bases and J shed 1 base, with 9 bases lying between them. The CDR3 nucleotides are TGCAGTGCTTTCCAGGAGAGCAATCAGCCCCAGCATTTT. Translation gives CSAFQESNQPQHF.